The next 15 T cell receptor beta chains were all read from a single sample in a study of early T cells in non-severe SARS-CoV-2 infection. TCRdb re-analysed the 5' RACE reads in MiXCR, keeping a single row per CDR3 protein. The sample shows approximately 47,000 distinct CDR3 sequences, more than 5.5% of them seen only once. The sample in question was whole blood, obtained at baseline. All receptors derive from an adult who was a healthcare worker with PCR-confirmed SARS-CoV-2 infection or an uninfected control (not recorded which).

This clonotype was counted ten times or more. The rearrangement uses TRBV4-1 and TRBJ1-2; D ambiguous. CDR3 length: 14 residues. Germline-derived CDR1 and CDR2 are MGHRA and YSYEKL. V shed 0 bases and J shed 4 bases, with 9 bases lying between them. The CDR3 nucleotides read TGCGCCAGCAGCCAAGAGAGGAAGGGCTATGGCTACACCTTC. Translating it yields CASSQERKGYGYTF.

This clonotype was recorded many times. This chain uses TRBV25-1 with TRBJ1-5; D might be TRBD1 (5 bases). Germline values: CDR1 MGHDK, CDR2 SYGVNS. This CDR3 has 13 amino acids. Trimming left V 3 bases short and J 7 bases short, with 10 bases between. As DNA, the CDR3 is TGTGCCAGCAGTGACAGGGCGGGCCAGCCCCAGCATTTT. This gives the protein CASSDRAGQPQHF. The complete variable domain, with remaining parts taken from reference TRBV25-1 and TRBJ1-5, reads EADIYQTPRYLVIGTGKKITLECSQTMGHDKMYWYQQDPGMELHLIHYSYGVNSTEKGDLSSESTVSRIRTEHFPLTLESARPSHTSQYLCASSDRAGQPQHFGDGTRLSIL.

The sample holds many counts of this clonotype. The chain recombines TRBV28 with TRBJ1-6; TRBD1 might be the D (5 bases). Per germline, CDR1 MDHEN and CDR2 SYDVKM. V was trimmed by 6 bases and J by 6 bases, leaving 18 bases between them. The CDR3 runs to 16 residues. DNA of the CDR3: TGTGCCAGCAGCGCCTTCGGTAGGGGTACTAATTCACCCCTCCACTTT. It specifies CASSAFGRGTNSPLHF. Looking up the rest from reference TRBV28 and TRBJ1-6 gives the full variable domain: DVKVTQSSRYLVKRTGEKVFLECVQDMDHENMFWYRQDPGLGLRLIYFSYDVKMKEKGDIPEGYSVSREKKERFSLILESASTNQTSMYLCASSAFGRGTNSPLHFGNGTRLTVT.

This clonotype was detected only a few times. The rearrangement uses TRBV24-1 and TRBJ2-1; no firm D call. The CDR3 is made up of 12 amino acids. Germline lookup yields CDR1 KGHDR and CDR2 SFDVKD. Deletions cut 2 bases from V and 10 bases from J, with 8 bases between. The CDR3 bases are TGTGCCACCAGTGATTACAGCGCCGAGCAGTTCTTC. Encoded protein: CATSDYSAEQFF.

Many counts were recorded for this clonotype. CDR3 DNA sequence: TGCAGTGCTAGACAGGGACAGGAGGTCGGCTATGGCTACACCTTC. Protein product: CSARQGQEVGYGYTF. The rearrangement joins TRBV20-1 to TRBJ1-2; TRBD1 aligns across 8 bases. The CDR3 has 15 residues. CDR1 is DFQATT and CDR2 is SNEGSKA in the germline V gene (reference sequence). J was trimmed by 4 bases and V by 2 bases; bases with no gene match: 9.

The J gene is TRBJ1-2, the V gene TRBV28, with TRBD1 as a possible D gene (6 bases). The V gene's germline CDR1 is MDHEN and CDR2 SYDVKM. There are 15 residues in the CDR3. V dropped 4 bases and J dropped 5 bases, with 17 bases sitting between them. CDR3 residues: CASSSRTEKEYGYTF. The CDR3 DNA follows: TGTGCCAGCAGTTCCCGGACAGAGAAGGAATATGGCTACACCTTC.

The V gene is TRBV6-5, the J gene TRBJ2-3; D is possibly TRBD2 (6 bases). Per the germline V gene, CDR1 is MNHEY and CDR2 is SVGAGI. The CDR3 has 14 amino acids. The V end lost 2 bases, the J end lost 0 bases, and 6 bases lay between the germline ends. DNA of the CDR3: TGTGCCAGCAGTTACGCGGGGAGCACAGATACGCAGTATTTT. The encoded protein is CASSYAGSTDTQYF.

This clonotype was detected ten times or more. The V and J genes are TRBV6-5 and TRBJ2-3; D is undetermined. CDR3 length: 11 residues. The V and J ends lost 4 bases and 6 bases respectively, with 5 bases between them. Germline values: CDR1 MNHEY, CDR2 SVGAGI. Here the CDR3 DNA reads TGTGCCAGCAGTTCCGGGGATACGCAGTATTTT. It specifies CASSSGDTQYF.

This clonotype occurred many times. This sequence joins TRBV4-3 and TRBJ2-7; TRBD1 agrees at 9 bases. This CDR3 region has 16 residues. V lost 1 base to trimming and J lost 0 bases; unmatched junction nucleotides: 4. The germline CDR1 and CDR2 sequences are LGHNA and YSLEER. As DNA, the CDR3 is TGCGCCAGCAGCCAAGGAGACAGGGGGTTCTCCTACGAGCAGTACTTC. Translation gives CASSQGDRGFSYEQYF.

Comment on this clonotype: Mismatch with germline at one junction end may stem from a read error. The gene calls are TRBV10-3 and TRBJ1-1; no clear D gene. Germline V CDR1 and CDR2: ENHRY, SYGVKD. The CDR3 loop spans 14 amino acids. The chain's CDR3 is CTISVAQMNTEAFF. CDR3 bases: TGTACCATCAGTGTAGCGCAGATGAACACTGAAGCTTTCTTT.

This clonotype has more than one count but fewer than ten. The V call is TRBV19, the J call TRBJ2-2, with TRBD1 as a possible D gene (6 bases). V was shortened by 5 bases and J by 4 bases, with 14 bases between the two germline ends. The CDR3 is 15 residues long. Germline V gives CDR1 LNHDA, CDR2 SQIVND (reference sequence). CDR3 protein: CASSALQGRTGELFF. For the CDR3, the DNA is TGTGCCAGTAGTGCCCTACAGGGACGCACCGGGGAGCTGTTTTTT.

The chain has TRBV7-8 and TRBJ2-7; 8 nucleotides align to TRBD1. The germline V gene encodes CDR1 SGHVS and CDR2 FQNEAQ. The ends lost 4 bases at V and 3 bases at J; junction bases unmatched: 2. The CDR3 is 13 residues long. The CDR3 DNA is TGTGCCAGCAGCTCGGGACAGGACTACGAGCAGTACTTC. Encoded protein: CASSSGQDYEQYF.

This clonotype was observed a few times. This rearrangement joins TRBV27 to TRBJ1-2; 11 bases are shared with TRBD1. The ends lost 0 bases at V and 8 bases at J; junction bases unmatched: 8. Germline V gene data show CDR1 as MNHEY and CDR2 as SMNVEV (reference sequence). There are 16 residues in the CDR3. This chain's CDR3 is CASSLSPDRGRGGYTF. CDR3 bases: TGTGCCAGCAGTTTATCCCCGGACAGGGGGCGAGGGGGCTACACCTTC.

The CDR3 spells CSVDTGNTGELFF. CDR3 nucleotides: TGCAGCGTTGATACAGGGAACACCGGGGAGCTGTTTTTT. The chain uses TRBV29-1 and TRBJ2-2; tentatively, D is TRBD1 (5 bases). Germline CDR1 SQVTM, CDR2 ANQGSEA. Trimming removed 3 bases from V and 1 base from J, with 6 bases in between. This CDR3 region has 13 residues.

This clonotype has ten or more counts. V usage is TRBV6-2 or TRBV6-3 and J usage is TRBJ1-5; D uncertain. Between the trimmed V and J ends, which lost 8 bases and 6 bases, there was a span of 14 bases. This CDR3 region has 13 residues. In germline, CDR1 is MNHEY, CDR2 SVGEGT. For the CDR3, the DNA is TGTGCCAGCGGCCGTGGCAGTATTCAGCCCCAGCATTTT. Encoded protein: CASGRGSIQPQHF.